The 13 T cell receptor beta chains in this list originate from one sample, sequenced in a study of T cells in women clearing cervical HPV infection. Measured with immunoSEQ multiplex PCR; TCRdb has only the in-frame clones, and not every one. This sample contains approximately 39,000 clones. The sample consisted of blood buffy coat. These receptors were obtained from a woman between 18 and 69 years old with a cervical HPV16 infection that either progressed to CIN3+ or cleared (not recorded which).

With respect to this clone: The sequence runs out 3 residues before the end of the CDR3; the remainder is reconstructed from the germline J gene. This chain links TRBV2 with TRBJ2-5, with D possibly matching TRBD1 (5 bases). CDR1 is SNHLY, CDR2 FYNNEI, per germline. Trimming shortened V by 4 bases and J by 2 bases, and 8 bases separated the two germline ends. The CDR3 is 13 residues long. CDR3 loop: CASSVNRQETQYF. CDR3 DNA (partial): TGTGCCAGCAGTGTCAACAGGCAAGAGACC.

As for this clone: The CDR3 end lies 3 residues beyond the end of the read and is filled in from the germline J gene. The chain links TRBV2 to TRBJ2-3; D call uncertain. V was clipped by 5 bases and J by 4 bases, with 10 bases between them. This CDR3 is 13 amino acids long. The germline gives CDR1 SNHLY, CDR2 FYNNEI. CDR3 bases read: TGTGCCAGCAGTTCTGAGGCGGCAGATACG. Protein product: CASSSEAADT. The CDR3, in full, reads CASSSEAADTQYF.

With regard to this clone: The read ends 3 residues shy of where the CDR3 ends; the end is completed using the germline J gene. The chain employs TRBV5-1 and TRBJ1-4, with 8 bases fitting TRBD1. Germline-derived CDR1 and CDR2 are SGHRS and YFSETQ. J lost 0 bases, V lost 4 bases, and 8 bases had no gene match. The CDR3 runs 17 residues. The sequenced part of the CDR3 DNA is TGCGCCAGCAGCCTGTCGACAGGGGTAGCAACTAATGAAAAA. Protein sequence: CASSLSTGVATNEK. The whole CDR3 protein reads CASSLSTGVATNEKLFF.

On this clone: The read terminates 3 residues ahead of where the CDR3 ends, so the germline J gene completes it. The J gene is TRBJ2-3, the V gene TRBV6-4, with 7 bases that match TRBD1. Germline V gives CDR1 MRHNA, CDR2 SNTAGT. J gave up 4 bases and V 2 bases, and 3 bases lay outside the gene matches. The CDR3 length is 14 residues. The covered CDR3 bases are TGTGCCAGCAGTGACACGCAGGGGGCAGATACG. Its translation: CASSDTQGADT. The full CDR3 is CASSDTQGADTQYF.

Of note for this clone: The DNA ends 3 residues before the CDR3 does, and the rest of the CDR3 is filled in from the germline J gene. The J gene is TRBJ2-3, the V gene TRBV2; possible D gene TRBD1, 5 bases. Germline V gene data show CDR1 as SNHLY and CDR2 as FYNNEI. V dropped 8 bases and J dropped 3 bases, with 15 bases sitting between them. This CDR3 has 14 amino acids. The CDR3 loop reads CASARQRKTDTQYF. The CDR3 DNA, read in part, is TGTGCCAGCGCCAGACAGAGAAAAACAGATACG.

On this clone itself: Coverage ceases 3 residues before the CDR3 finishes, and the germline J gene fills in the end. The genes are TRBV28 and TRBJ2-1; the match to TRBD2 covers 8 bases. This CDR3 spans 18 amino acids. From germline, CDR1 is MDHEN and CDR2 SYDVKM. V was pared by 3 bases and J by 4 bases, with 14 bases of the junction left unmatched. The CDR3 DNA, read in part, is TGTGCCAGCAGTTTCCAACCATTTAGCCTAGCGGGTTACAATGAG. Protein product: CASSFQPFSLAGYNE. The CDR3 reads in full as CASSFQPFSLAGYNEQFF.

The CDR3 bases that were read are TGTGCCAGCTCCACCGGGTCCAGTGAGGAGACC. Protein sequence: CASSTGSSEET. The whole CDR3 sequence is CASSTGSSEETQYF. This chain links TRBV6-2 or TRBV6-3 with TRBJ2-5; D unclear. Read coverage stops 3 residues before the CDR3 terminus; the germline J gene supplies the remainder. CDR3 length: 14 residues. Between the trimmed V and J ends, which lost 8 bases and 5 bases, there was a span of 18 bases. CDR1 is MNHEY and CDR2 is SVGEGT in the germline V gene.

For this clone: The sequence runs out 3 residues before the end of the CDR3; the remainder is reconstructed from the germline J gene. The chain combines TRBV19 with TRBJ2-7, with 13 bases aligning to TRBD2. Germline V gives CDR1 LNHDA, CDR2 SQIVND (reference sequence). This CDR3 is 15 amino acids long. The V segment lost 5 bases and the J segment 3 bases; nucleotides outside the gene matches: 4. The CDR3: CASSSGLAGVYEQYF. The CDR3 bases that were read are TGTGCCAGTAGTTCCGGACTAGCGGGAGTCTACGAG.

The CDR3: CSVGGNRGEYYGYTF. CDR3 DNA (partial): TGCAGCGTTGGGGGAAACAGGGGAGAGTACTATGGC. The chain combines TRBV29-1 with TRBJ1-2, with TRBD1 identical over 7 bases. The read ends 3 residues early relative to the CDR3; the germline J gene fills the gap. The CDR3 extends over 15 amino acids. Unmatched junction bases numbered 11, after V lost 4 bases and J lost 3 bases. Germline lookup yields CDR1 SQVTM and CDR2 ANQGSEA.

As regards this clone: The observed sequence ends 3 residues before the CDR3 terminus, with the missing tail filled in from the germline J gene. The chain combines TRBV7-2 with TRBJ2-1; D may be TRBD1 (5 bases). This CDR3 contains 15 residues. Trimming shortened V by 3 bases and J by 3 bases, and 12 bases separated the two germline ends. Germline-derived CDR1 and CDR2 are SGHTA and FQGNSA. The part of the CDR3 DNA that was read is TGTGCCAGCAGCTTGAGACAGCCGAACTACAATGAG. Translating gives CASSLRQPNYNE. The whole CDR3 reads CASSLRQPNYNEQFF.

In the case of this clone: A read error may produce the germline difference seen at one junction end. From the germline J gene comes the end of the CDR3, since the read stops 3 residues before it. V gene TRBV4-2 combines with J gene TRBJ1-3; weak D call: TRBD1 (5 bases). Germline V CDR1 and CDR2: LGHNA, YNFKEQ. The CDR3 spans 16 residues. The sequenced CDR3 bases are TGCGCCAGCAGCCAAGCCCATAAGGGGAAAGGAAACACC. Its translation is CASSQAHKGKGNT. The entire CDR3 sequence reads CASSQAHKGKGNTIYF.

As concerns this clone: The missing CDR3 end, 3 residues past where the read stops, is filled in from the germline J gene. This rearrangement joins TRBV11-2 to TRBJ2-1; 8 nucleotides agree with TRBD1. Germline V gene data show CDR1 as SGHAT and CDR2 as FQNNGV. This CDR3 is 13 amino acids long. With V trimmed by 5 bases and J by 9 bases, 6 bases remained unmatched. This CDR3 reads CASSPGQGLEQFF. Incomplete CDR3 DNA: TGTGCCAGCAGCCCAGGACAGGGTCTTGAG.

Concerning this clone itself: The read falls 3 residues short of the CDR3 end, and the missing part is taken from the germline J gene. The rearrangement uses TRBV19 and TRBJ2-3, with 10 bases lining up with TRBD2. The length of the CDR3 is 16 residues. Germline V CDR1 and CDR2: LNHDA, SQIVND (reference sequence). With V trimmed by 5 bases and J by 0 bases, 5 bases remained unmatched. The chain's CDR3 is CASSLGLAASTDTQYF. CDR3 DNA (partial): TGTGCCAGTAGTCTTGGACTAGCGGCTAGCACAGATACG.